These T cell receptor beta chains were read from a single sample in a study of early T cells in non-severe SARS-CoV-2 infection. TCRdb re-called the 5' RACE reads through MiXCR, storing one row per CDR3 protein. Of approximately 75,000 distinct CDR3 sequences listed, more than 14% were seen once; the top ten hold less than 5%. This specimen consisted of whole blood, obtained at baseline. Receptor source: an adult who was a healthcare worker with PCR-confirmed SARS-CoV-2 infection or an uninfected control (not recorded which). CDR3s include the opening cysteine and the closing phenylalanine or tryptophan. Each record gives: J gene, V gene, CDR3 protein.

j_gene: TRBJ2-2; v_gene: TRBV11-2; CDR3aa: CASSLDPGRETGELFF
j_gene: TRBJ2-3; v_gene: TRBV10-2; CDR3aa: CASGEEGGGTDTQYF
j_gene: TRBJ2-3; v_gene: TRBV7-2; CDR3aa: CASSLTAGGADTQYF
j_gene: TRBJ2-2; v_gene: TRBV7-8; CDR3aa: CASSALRVVNTGELFF
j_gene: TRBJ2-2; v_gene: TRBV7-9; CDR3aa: CASSPRRANTGELFF
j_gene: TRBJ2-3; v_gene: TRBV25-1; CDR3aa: CARLPVSTDTQYF
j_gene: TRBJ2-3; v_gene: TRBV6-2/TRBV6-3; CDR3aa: CASKERGPADTQYF
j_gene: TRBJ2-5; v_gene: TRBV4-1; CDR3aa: CASSQDGGTRGPQETQYF
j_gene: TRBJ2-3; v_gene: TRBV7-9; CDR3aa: CASSPGGVSTDTQYF
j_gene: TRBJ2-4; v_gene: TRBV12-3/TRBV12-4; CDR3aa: CASRKRGIQYF
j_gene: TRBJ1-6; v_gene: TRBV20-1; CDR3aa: CSARWGRGSPLHF
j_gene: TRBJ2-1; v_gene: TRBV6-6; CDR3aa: CASNAGASYNEQFF
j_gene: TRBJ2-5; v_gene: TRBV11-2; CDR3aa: CASSSRGLAGGETQYF
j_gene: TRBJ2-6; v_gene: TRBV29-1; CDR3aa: CSAYGHGSGANVLTF
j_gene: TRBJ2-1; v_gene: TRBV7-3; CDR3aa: CASSLRGSGNNEQFF
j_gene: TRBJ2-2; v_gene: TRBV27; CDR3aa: CASSLRSSSVGTGELFF
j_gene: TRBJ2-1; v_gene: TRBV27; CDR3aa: CASSLSPGTKRYNEQFF
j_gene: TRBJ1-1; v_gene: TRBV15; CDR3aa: CATSREADRDSEAFF
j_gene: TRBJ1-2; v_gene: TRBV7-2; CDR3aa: CASSLGRTYGYTF
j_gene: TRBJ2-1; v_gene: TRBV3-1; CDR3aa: CASSLRDRGGNEQFF
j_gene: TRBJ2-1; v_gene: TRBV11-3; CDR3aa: CASSLAGEGPFF
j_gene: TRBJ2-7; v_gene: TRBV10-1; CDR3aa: CASSESGRGGQYF
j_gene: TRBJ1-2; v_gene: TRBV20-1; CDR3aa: CSTNPFGYTF
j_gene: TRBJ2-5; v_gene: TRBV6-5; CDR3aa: CASRPTFPRYQETQYF
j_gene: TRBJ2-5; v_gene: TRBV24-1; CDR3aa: CATSPQGAKETQYF
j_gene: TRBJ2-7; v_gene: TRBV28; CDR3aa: CASSFLQGYSYEQYF
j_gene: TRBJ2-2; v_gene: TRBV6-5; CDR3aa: CASQGLAGDTGELFF
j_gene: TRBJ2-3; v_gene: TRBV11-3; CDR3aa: CASSQGTSGFTDTQYF
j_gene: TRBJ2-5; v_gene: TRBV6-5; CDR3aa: CASSKLTGGEETQYF
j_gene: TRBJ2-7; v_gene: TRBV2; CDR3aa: CASTPQADYEQYF